These 10 T cell receptor beta chains share one sample of origin, sequenced in a study of blood T cell repertoires in COVID-19. The repertoire was sequenced with immunoSEQ multiplex PCR; TCRdb's copy has only in-frame clones and lacks some. The sample includes roughly 200,000 clones, around 80% seen only once; the top ten take 2.8%. Material: peripheral blood. These receptors were taken from a woman older than 75 with active or convalescent COVID-19.

The chain has TRBV7-9 and TRBJ2-1; TRBD1 might be the D (5 bases). The CDR3 is made up of 13 amino acids. V gave up 1 base and J gave up 15 bases, with 16 bases separating them. CDR1 is SEHNR, CDR2 FQNEAQ, per germline (reference sequence). The CDR3 region is CASSLVGQGRGFF. The CDR3 region has the DNA TGTGCCAGCAGCTTAGTGGGCCAGGGTAGGGGGTTCTTC.

The V call is TRBV28, the J call TRBJ2-1; 7 bases fit TRBD1. The CDR3 has 15 residues. Looked up from germline, CDR1 is MDHEN and CDR2 is SYDVKM. V shed 6 bases and J 0 bases; nucleotides not matched to a gene: 5. The CDR3 nucleotides read TGTGCCAGCAGAAGACACAGGGGCTCCTACAATGAGCAGTTCTTC. Protein: CASRRHRGSYNEQFF.

The V gene is TRBV5-6, the J gene TRBJ1-4; the D gene is possibly TRBD1 (5 bases). V gave up 4 bases and J gave up 7 bases, with 20 bases separating them. Germline V gene sequence: CDR1 SGHDT, CDR2 YYEEEE. The CDR3 totals 16 residues. The CDR3 nucleotides read TGTGCCAGCAGCGTCCAGGGACTCGCGCTGGCTGAAAAACTGTTTTTT. This sequence encodes CASSVQGLALAEKLFF.

Worth noting for this clone: Other DNA sequences in the sample encode the same CDR3. J is TRBJ2-7 and V is TRBV28; 7 bases are a match to TRBD1. Germline CDR1 is MDHEN and CDR2 is SYDVKM. V lost 5 bases, J lost 3 bases, and 4 bases stayed unmatched. The CDR3 is 13 amino acids. Here the CDR3 DNA reads TGTGCCAGCAGTCCGGGACAGAGCTACGAGCAGTACTTC. Translated, it gives CASSPGQSYEQYF. Full variable domain (missing parts from reference TRBV28 and TRBJ2-7): DVKVTQSSRYLVKRTGEKVFLECVQDMDHENMFWYRQDPGLGLRLIYFSYDVKMKEKGDIPEGYSVSREKKERFSLILESASTNQTSMYLCASSPGQSYEQYFGPGTRLTVT.

CDR3 bases: TGTGCCAGCAGTGTGCGCCTCAGGGGGACTGGCACTGAAGCTTTCTTT. It encodes CASSVRLRGTGTEAFF. The chain is built from TRBV28 and TRBJ1-1; 7 bases are shared with TRBD1. Trimming at V came to 5 bases and at J to 4 bases, leaving 13 bases not matched to a gene. The CDR3 runs to 16 residues. Germline lookup yields CDR1 MDHEN and CDR2 SYDVKM.

DNA of the CDR3: TGCGCCAGCAGCTTGGCAACAGGGGTGGCAAACACCATATATTTT. This codes for CASSLATGVANTIYF. The chain combines TRBV5-1 with TRBJ1-3; 7 nucleotides match TRBD1. Germline loops: CDR1 SGHRS, CDR2 YFSETQ. This CDR3 region has 15 residues. The V segment lost 0 bases and the J segment 6 bases; nucleotides outside the gene matches: 6.

J is TRBJ2-5 and V is TRBV5-8, with TRBD2 identical over 9 bases. V dropped 4 bases and J dropped 2; count of bases not matched to a gene: 3. The CDR3 runs to 14 residues. Per germline, CDR1 SGHTS and CDR2 YDEGEE. The CDR3 nucleotides are TGTGCCAGCAGCCCGGGACTAGCTCAAGAGACCCAGTACTTC. Residues: CASSPGLAQETQYF.

The V and J genes are TRBV19 and TRBJ1-2; 9 bases are a match to TRBD1. CDR3 length: 15 amino acids. J lost 3 bases, V lost 7 bases, and 9 bases had no gene match. Germline V gene sequence: CDR1 LNHDA, CDR2 SQIVND (reference sequence). The CDR3, as DNA: TGTGCCAGTAACATGGTCCGGGACAGGGACTATGGCTACACCTTC. As protein: CASNMVRDRDYGYTF.

The chain couples TRBV4-2 to TRBJ1-2; 8 positions agree with TRBD1. This CDR3 comprises 13 residues. V trimming: 3 bases; J trimming: 7 bases; junction bases outside the gene matches: 4. The germline gives CDR1 LGHNA, CDR2 YNFKEQ. The CDR3 DNA reads as TGTGCCAGCAGCCAGGACAGGGATAGTGGCTACACCTTC. Amino acid sequence: CASSQDRDSGYTF.

V gene TRBV28 combines with J gene TRBJ2-7; D gene unclear. This CDR3 is built from 13 residues. V was shortened by 5 bases and J by 0 bases, with 8 bases between the two germline ends. Looked up from germline, CDR1 is MDHEN and CDR2 is SYDVKM. CDR3 loop: CASSLFSSYEQYF. The CDR3 DNA reads TGTGCCAGCAGTCTCTTTAGCTCCTACGAGCAGTACTTC.